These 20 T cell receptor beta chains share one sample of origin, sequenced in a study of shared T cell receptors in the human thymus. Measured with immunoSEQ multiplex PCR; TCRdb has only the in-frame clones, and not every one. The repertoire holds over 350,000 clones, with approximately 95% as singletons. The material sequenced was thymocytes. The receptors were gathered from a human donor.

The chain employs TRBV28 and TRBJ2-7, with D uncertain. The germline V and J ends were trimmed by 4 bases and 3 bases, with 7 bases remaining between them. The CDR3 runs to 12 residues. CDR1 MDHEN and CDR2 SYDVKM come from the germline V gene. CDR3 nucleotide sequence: TGTGCCAGCAGTTCCGGAGACTACGAGCAGTACTTC. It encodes CASSSGDYEQYF.

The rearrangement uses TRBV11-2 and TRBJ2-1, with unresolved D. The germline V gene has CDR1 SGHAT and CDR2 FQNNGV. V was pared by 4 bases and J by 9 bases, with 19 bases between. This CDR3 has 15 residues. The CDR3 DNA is TGTGCCAGCAGCTCCGAGTCCGGAGTCTTGGGTGAGCAGTTCTTC. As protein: CASSSESGVLGEQFF.

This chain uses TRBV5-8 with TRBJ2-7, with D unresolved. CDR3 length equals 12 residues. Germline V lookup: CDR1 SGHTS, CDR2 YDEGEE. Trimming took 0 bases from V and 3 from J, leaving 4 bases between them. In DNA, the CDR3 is TGTGCCAGCAGCTTGGACTACTACGAGCAGTACTTC. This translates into CASSLDYYEQYF.

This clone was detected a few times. CDR3 nucleotides: TGCAGCGGGAGATCTGACTGGAGCTCCTACAATGAGCAGTTCTTC. Translation gives CSGRSDWSSYNEQFF. The rearrangement uses TRBV29-1 and TRBJ2-1; D gene uncertain. This CDR3 has 15 residues. Germline values: CDR1 SQVTM, CDR2 ANQGSEA. V shed 7 bases and J shed 0 bases, with 16 bases lying between them.

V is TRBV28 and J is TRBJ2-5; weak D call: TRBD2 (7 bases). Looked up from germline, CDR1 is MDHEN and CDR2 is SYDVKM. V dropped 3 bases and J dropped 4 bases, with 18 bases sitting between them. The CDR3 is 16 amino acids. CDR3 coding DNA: TGTGCCAGCAGTTTTTTCGTAGGGGGGGCAGGAGAGACCCAGTACTTC. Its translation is CASSFFVGGAGETQYF.

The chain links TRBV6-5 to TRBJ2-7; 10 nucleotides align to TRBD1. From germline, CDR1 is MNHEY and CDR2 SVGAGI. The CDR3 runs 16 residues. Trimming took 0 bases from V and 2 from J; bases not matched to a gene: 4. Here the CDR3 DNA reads TGTGCCAGCAGTTACTCAGGGACAGGGGTGGCCTACGAGCAGTACTTC. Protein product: CASSYSGTGVAYEQYF.

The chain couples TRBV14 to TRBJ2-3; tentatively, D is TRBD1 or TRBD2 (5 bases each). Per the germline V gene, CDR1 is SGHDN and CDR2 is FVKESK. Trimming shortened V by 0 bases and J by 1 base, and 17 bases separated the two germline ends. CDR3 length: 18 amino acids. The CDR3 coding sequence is TGTGCCAGCAGCCAAGAACTAGGGGTCTTCCCGGGCACAGATACGCAGTATTTT. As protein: CASSQELGVFPGTDTQYF.

CDR3 residues: CASSYSVKAHWETQYF. Written as DNA, the CDR3 is TGTGCCAGCAGTTACTCCGTCAAAGCCCATTGGGAGACCCAGTACTTC. The chain has TRBV6-5 and TRBJ2-5; no clear D. Germline CDR1 is MNHEY and CDR2 is SVGAGI. The CDR3 is 16 residues long. Trimming cost V 0 bases and J 5 bases, with 16 bases left between them.

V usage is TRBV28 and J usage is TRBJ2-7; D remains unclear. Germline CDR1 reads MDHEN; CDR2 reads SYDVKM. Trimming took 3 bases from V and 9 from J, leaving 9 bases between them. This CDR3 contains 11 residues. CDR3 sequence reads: CASSFSGSQYF. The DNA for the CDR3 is TGTGCCAGCAGTTTCTCGGGCTCGCAGTACTTC.

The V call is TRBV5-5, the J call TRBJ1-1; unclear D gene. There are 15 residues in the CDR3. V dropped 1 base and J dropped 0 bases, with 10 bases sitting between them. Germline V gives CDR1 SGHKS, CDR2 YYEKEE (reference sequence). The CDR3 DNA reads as TGTGCCAGCAGCTTGCCCCCCGAGGTGAACACTGAAGCTTTCTTT. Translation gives CASSLPPEVNTEAFF.

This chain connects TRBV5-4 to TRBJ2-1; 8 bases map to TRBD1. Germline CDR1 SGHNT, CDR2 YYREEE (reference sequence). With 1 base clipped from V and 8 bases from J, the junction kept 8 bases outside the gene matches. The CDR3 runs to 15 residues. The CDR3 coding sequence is TGTGCCAGCAGCTTGATCAGGGGGCCCCTCTATGAGCAGTTCTTC. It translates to CASSLIRGPLYEQFF.

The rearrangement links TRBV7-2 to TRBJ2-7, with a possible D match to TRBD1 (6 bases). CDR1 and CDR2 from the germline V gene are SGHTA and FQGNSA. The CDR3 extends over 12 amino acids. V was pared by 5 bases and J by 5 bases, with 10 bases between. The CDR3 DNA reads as TGTGCCAGCAGCCAACAGGGAAACGAGCAGTACTTC. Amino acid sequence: CASSQQGNEQYF.

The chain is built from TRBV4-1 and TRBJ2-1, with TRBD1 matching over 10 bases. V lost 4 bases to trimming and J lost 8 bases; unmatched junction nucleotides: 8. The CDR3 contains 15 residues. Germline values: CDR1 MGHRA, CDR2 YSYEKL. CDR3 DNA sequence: TGCGCCAGCAGCCCAAGAGCGGGACAGGGGTATGAGCAGTTCTTC. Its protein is CASSPRAGQGYEQFF.

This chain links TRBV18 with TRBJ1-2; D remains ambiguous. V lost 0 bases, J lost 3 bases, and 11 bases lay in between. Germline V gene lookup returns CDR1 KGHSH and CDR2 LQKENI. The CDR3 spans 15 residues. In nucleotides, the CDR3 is TGTGCCAGCTCACCACCCGCGACTGAGGACTATGGCTACACCTTC. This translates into CASSPPATEDYGYTF.

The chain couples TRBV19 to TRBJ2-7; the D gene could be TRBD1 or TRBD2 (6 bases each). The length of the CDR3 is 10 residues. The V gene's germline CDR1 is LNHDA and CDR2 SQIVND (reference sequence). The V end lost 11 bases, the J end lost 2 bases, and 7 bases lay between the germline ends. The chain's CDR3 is CAGGPYEQYF. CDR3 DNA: TGTGCCGGGGGGCCCTACGAGCAGTACTTC.

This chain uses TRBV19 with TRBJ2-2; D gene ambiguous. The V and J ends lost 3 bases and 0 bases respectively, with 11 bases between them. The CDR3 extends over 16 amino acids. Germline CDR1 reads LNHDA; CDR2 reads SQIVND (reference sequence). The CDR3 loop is CASSIGRTANTGELFF. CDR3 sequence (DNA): TGTGCCAGTAGTATCGGTCGGACCGCGAACACCGGGGAGCTGTTTTTT.

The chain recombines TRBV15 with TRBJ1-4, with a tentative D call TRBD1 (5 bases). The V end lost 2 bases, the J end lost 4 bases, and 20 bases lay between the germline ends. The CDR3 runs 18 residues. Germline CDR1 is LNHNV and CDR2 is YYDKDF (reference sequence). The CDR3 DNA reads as TGTGCCACCAGCAGAACGGCTGGGACCATCGCCTATAATGAAAAACTGTTTTTT. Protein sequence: CATSRTAGTIAYNEKLFF.

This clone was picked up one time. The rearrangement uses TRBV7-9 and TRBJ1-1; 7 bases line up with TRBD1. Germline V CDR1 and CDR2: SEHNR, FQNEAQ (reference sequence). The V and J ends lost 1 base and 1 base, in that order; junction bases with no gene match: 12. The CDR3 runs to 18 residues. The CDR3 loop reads CASSLGAGTVNTNTEAFF. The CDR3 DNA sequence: TGTGCCAGCAGCTTAGGGGCCGGGACAGTGAATACGAACACTGAAGCTTTCTTT. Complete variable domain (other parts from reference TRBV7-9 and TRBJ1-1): DTGVSQNPRHKITKRGQNVTFRCDPISEHNRLYWYRQTLGQGPEFLTYFQNEAQLEKSRLLSDRFSAERPKGSFSTLEIQRTEQGDSAMYLCASSLGAGTVNTNTEAFFGQGTRLTVV.

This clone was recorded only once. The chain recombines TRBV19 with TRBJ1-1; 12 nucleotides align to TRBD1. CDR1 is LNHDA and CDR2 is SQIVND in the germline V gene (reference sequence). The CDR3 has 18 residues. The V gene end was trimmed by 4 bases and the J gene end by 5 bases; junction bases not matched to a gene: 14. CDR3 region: CASSTNSGTGGHPTEAFF. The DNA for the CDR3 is TGTGCCAGTAGTACGAACTCCGGGACAGGGGGCCATCCAACTGAAGCTTTCTTT. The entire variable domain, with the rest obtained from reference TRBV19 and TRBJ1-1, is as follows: DGGITQSPKYLFRKEGQNVTLSCEQNLNHDAMYWYRQDPGQGLRLIYYSQIVNDFQKGDIAEGYSVSREKKESFPLTVTSAQKNPTAFYLCASSTNSGTGGHPTEAFFGQGTRLTVV.

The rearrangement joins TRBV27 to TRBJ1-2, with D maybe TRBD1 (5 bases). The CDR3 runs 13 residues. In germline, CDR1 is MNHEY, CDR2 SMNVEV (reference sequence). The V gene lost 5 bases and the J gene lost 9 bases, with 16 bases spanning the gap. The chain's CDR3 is CASSSQGVGSYTF. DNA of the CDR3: TGTGCCAGCAGTAGCCAGGGCGTTGGGAGCTACACCTTC.